Only a few counts were recorded for the clone carrying this T cell receptor (beta chain). Its antigen is unidentified. TCRdb redid the calling of the 5' RACE reads with MiXCR, one entry per CDR3 protein. The sample has about 730,000 distinct CDR3 sequences; over 20% are singletons. The V gene lost 7 bases and the J gene lost 3 bases, with 12 bases spanning the gap. This CDR3 contains 13 residues. The V gene's germline CDR1 is SNHLY and CDR2 FYNNEI. The sample is drawn from a study of identical twins. General study points: There were fewer insertions in abundant cord blood beta clonotypes, but memory repertoires showed no such pattern.

These data were also filed under a second study, of T cells expressing NK-cell markers. This second study notes: Seven HCMV-seropositive donors and one seronegative donor made up the eight sequenced donors.

The chain carries TRBV2 and TRBJ1-2, with D hard to call. The sequence derives from a woman aged 18 to 35 in good health. Material for sequencing was PBMCs. The CDR3 coding sequence is TGTGCCAGCACCTCTGGCATTGACTATGGCTACACCTTC. It encodes CASTSGIDYGYTF.